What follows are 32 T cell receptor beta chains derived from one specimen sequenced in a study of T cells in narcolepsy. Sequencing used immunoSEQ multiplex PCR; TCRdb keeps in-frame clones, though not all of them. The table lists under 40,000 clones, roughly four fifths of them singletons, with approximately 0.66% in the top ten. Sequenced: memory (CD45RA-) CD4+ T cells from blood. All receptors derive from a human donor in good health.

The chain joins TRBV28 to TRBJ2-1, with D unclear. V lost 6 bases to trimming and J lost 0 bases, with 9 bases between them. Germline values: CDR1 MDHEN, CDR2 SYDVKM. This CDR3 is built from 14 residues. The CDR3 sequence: CASRVGSSYNEQFF. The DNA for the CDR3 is TGTGCCAGCAGAGTTGGTAGCTCCTACAATGAGCAGTTCTTC.

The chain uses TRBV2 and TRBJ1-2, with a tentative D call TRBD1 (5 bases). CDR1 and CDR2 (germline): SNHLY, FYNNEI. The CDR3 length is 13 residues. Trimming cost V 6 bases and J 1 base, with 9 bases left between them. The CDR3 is CASRLDSNYGYTF. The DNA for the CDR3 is TGTGCCAGCAGGTTAGACAGTAACTATGGCTACACCTTC.

CDR3 DNA: TGTGCCTCATACTACGAGCAGTACGTC. This gives the protein CASYYEQYV. This chain uses TRBV21-1 with TRBJ2-7; the table gives TRBD2 as D, unverified against the DNA. TRBV21-1 is a pseudogene. This CDR3 comprises 9 residues.

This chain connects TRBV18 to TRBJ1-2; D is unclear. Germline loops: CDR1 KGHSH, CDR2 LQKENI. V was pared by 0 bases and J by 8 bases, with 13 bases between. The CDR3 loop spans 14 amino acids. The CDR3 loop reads CASSPPGTGRGYTF. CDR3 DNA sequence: TGTGCCAGCTCACCACCGGGTACTGGGCGAGGCTACACCTTC.

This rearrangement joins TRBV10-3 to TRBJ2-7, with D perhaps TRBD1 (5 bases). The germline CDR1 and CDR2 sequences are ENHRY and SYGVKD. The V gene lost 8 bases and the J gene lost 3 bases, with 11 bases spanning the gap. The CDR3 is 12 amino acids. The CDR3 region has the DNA TGTGCCATCTCGTTAGGGGTCTACGAGCAGTACTTC. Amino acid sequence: CAISLGVYEQYF.

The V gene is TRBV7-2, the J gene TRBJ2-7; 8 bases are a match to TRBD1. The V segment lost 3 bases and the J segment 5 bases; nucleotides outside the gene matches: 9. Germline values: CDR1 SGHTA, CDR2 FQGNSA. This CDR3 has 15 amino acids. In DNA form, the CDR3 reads TGTGCCAGCAGCTTTTTTCGACAGGGGTCCGACGAGCAGTACTTC. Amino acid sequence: CASSFFRQGSDEQYF. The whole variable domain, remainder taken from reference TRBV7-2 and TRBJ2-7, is GAGVSQSPSNKVTEKGKDVELRCDPISGHTALYWYRQSLGQGLEFLIYFQGNSAPDKSGLPSDRFSAERTGGSVSTLTIQRTQQEDSAVYLCASSFFRQGSDEQYFGPGTRLTVT.

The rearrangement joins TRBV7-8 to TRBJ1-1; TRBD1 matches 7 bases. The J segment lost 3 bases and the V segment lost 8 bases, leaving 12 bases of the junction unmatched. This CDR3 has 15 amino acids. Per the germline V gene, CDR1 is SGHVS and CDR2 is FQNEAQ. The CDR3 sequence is CASRVLGTGDTEAFF. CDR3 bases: TGTGCCAGCCGAGTTCTCGGTACAGGGGACACTGAAGCTTTCTTT.

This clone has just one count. The CDR3 coding sequence is TGTGCCAGCAGTTTATCGGTCCAGACCCAGTACTTC. Its protein is CASSLSVQTQYF. The chain couples TRBV28 to TRBJ2-5; D is unclear. Germline CDR1 and CDR2: MDHEN and SYDVKM. Trimming took 1 base from V and 6 from J, leaving 6 bases between them. CDR3 size: 12 residues. Full variable domain (rest looked up from reference TRBV28 and TRBJ2-5): DVKVTQSSRYLVKRTGEKVFLECVQDMDHENMFWYRQDPGLGLRLIYFSYDVKMKEKGDIPEGYSVSREKKERFSLILESASTNQTSMYLCASSLSVQTQYFGPGTRLLVL.

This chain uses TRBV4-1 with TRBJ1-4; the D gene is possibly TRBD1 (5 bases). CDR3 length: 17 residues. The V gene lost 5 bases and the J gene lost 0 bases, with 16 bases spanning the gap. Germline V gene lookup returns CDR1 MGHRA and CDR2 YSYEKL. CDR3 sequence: CASSSPASRATNEKLFF. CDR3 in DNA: TGCGCCAGCAGCTCTCCCGCCAGCAGGGCAACTAATGAAAAACTGTTTTTT.

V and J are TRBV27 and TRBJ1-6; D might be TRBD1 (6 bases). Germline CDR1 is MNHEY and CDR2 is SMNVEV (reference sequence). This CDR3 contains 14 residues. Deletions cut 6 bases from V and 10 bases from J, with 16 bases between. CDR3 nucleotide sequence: TGTGCCAGCAGGTCCCAGGGGCTGCAGTCACCCCTCCACTTT. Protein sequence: CASRSQGLQSPLHF.

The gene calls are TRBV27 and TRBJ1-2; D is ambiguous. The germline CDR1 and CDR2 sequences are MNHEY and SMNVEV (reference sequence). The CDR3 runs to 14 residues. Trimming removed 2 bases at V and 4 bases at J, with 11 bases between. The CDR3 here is CASSLKGSSYGYTF. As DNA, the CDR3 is TGTGCCAGCAGTTTAAAGGGCTCAAGCTATGGCTACACCTTC.

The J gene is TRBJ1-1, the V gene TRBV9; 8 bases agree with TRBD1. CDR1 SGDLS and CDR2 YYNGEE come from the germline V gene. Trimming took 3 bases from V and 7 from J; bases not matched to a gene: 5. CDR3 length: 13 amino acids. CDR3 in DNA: TGTGCCAGCAGCGCCGGGACAGGCATTGAAGCTTTCTTT. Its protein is CASSAGTGIEAFF.

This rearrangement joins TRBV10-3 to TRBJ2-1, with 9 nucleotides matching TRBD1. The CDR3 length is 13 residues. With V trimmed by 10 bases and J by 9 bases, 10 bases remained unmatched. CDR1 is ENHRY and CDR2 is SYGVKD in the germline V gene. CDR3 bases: TGTGCCAGCTCCGGGACAGGGAGTGGTGAGCAGTTCTTC. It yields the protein CASSGTGSGEQFF.

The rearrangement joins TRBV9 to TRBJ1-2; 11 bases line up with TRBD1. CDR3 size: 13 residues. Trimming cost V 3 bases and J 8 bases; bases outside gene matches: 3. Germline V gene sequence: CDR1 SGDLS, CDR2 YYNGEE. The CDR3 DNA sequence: TGTGCCAGCAGCGCGGGACAGGGGGGAGGCTACACCTTC. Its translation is CASSAGQGGGYTF.

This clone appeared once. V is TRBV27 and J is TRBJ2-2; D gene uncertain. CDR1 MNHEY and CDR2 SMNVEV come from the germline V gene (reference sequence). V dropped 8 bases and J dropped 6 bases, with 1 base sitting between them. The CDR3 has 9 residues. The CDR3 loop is CASPGELFF. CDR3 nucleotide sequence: TGTGCCAGCCCCGGGGAGCTGTTTTTT.

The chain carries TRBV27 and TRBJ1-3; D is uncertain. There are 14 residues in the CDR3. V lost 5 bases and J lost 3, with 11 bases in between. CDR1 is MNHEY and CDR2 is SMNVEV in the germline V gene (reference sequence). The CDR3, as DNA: TGTGCCAGCAGTCAACCGGGAGATGGAAACACCATATATTTT. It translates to CASSQPGDGNTIYF.

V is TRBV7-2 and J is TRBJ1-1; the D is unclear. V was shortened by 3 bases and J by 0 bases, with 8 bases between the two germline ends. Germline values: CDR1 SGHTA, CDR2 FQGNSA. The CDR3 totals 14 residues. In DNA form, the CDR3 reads TGTGCCAGCAGCTTCGGACGGTTGAACACTGAAGCTTTCTTT. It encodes CASSFGRLNTEAFF.

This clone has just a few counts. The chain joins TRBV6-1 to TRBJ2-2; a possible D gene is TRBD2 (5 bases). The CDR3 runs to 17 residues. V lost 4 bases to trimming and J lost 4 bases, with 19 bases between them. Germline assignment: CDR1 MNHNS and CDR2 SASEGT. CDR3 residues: CASSVGLRVASTGELFF. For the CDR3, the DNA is TGTGCCAGCAGTGTTGGGCTGAGGGTGGCAAGCACCGGGGAGCTGTTTTTT.

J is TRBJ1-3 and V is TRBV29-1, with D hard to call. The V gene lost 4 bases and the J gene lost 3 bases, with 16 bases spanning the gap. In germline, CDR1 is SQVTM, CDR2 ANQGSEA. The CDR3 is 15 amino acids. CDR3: CSVGIGNSYGNTIYF. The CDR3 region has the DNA TGCAGCGTTGGTATCGGGAATAGCTATGGAAACACCATATATTTT.

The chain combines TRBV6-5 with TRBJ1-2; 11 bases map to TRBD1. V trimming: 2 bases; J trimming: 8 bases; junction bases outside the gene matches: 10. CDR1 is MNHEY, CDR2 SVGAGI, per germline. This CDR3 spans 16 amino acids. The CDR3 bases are TGTGCCAGCAGTTACACCCAGGACAGGGGGCATGGGGGCTACACCTTC. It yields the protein CASSYTQDRGHGGYTF.

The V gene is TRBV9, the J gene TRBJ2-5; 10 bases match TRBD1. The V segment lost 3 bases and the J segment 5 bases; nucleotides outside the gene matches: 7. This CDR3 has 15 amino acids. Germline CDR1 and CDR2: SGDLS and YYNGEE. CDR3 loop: CASSGQGAGRETQYF. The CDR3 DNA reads TGTGCCAGCAGCGGACAGGGGGCCGGTAGGGAGACCCAGTACTTC.

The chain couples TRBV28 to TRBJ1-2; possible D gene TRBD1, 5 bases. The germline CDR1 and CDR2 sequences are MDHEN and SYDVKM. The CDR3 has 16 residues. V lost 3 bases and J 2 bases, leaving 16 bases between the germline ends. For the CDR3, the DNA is TGTGCCAGCAGTTTTACCTTGGGGACTCGGAACTATGGCTACACCTTC. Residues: CASSFTLGTRNYGYTF.

The CDR3 DNA sequence: TGTGCCAGCAGTCGCGGGTATGAAAAACTGTTTTTT. It yields the protein CASSRGYEKLFF. The chain combines TRBV28 with TRBJ1-4; D is unresolved. V lost 5 bases to trimming and J lost 6 bases, with 7 bases between them. This CDR3 region has 12 residues. Looked up from germline, CDR1 is MDHEN and CDR2 is SYDVKM.

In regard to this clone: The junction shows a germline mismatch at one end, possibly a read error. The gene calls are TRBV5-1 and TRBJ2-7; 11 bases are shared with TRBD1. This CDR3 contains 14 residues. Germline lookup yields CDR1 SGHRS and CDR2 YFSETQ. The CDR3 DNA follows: TGCGCCAGCAGCCCCGGGACAGGGGGTGGTGTGGGGCACTTC. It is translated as CASSPGTGGGVGHF.

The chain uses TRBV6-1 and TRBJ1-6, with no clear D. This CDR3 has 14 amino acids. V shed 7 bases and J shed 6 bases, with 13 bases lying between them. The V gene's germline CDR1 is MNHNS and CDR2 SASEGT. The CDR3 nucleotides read TGTGCCAGCATCATGGGTGACTCTAATTCACCCCTCCACTTT. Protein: CASIMGDSNSPLHF.

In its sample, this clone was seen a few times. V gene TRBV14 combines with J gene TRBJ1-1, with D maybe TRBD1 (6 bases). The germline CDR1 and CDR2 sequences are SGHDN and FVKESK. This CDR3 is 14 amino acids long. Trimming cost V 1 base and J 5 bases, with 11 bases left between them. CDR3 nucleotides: TGTGCCAGCAGCCAAGTTACAGGGAGAACTGAAGCTTTCTTT. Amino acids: CASSQVTGRTEAFF.

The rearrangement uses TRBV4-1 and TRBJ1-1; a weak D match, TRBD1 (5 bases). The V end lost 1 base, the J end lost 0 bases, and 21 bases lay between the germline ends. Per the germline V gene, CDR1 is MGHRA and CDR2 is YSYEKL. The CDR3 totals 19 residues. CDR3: CASSQVFRQGRGLNTEAFF. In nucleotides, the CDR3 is TGCGCCAGCAGCCAAGTGTTCAGGCAGGGTAGAGGCCTGAACACTGAAGCTTTCTTT.

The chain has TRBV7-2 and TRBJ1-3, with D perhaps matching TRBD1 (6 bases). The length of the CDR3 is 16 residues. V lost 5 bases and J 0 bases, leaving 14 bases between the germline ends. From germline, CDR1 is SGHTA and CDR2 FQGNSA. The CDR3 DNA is TGTGCCAGCAGCCCTAGGGGGGCCTTCTCTGGAAACACCATATATTTT. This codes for CASSPRGAFSGNTIYF.

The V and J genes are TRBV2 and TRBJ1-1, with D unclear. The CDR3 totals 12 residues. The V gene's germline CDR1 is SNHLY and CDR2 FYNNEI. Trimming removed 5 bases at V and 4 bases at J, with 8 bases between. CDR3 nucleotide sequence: TGTGCCAGCAGTTCCCGGGGCACTGAAGCTTTCTTT. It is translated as CASSSRGTEAFF.

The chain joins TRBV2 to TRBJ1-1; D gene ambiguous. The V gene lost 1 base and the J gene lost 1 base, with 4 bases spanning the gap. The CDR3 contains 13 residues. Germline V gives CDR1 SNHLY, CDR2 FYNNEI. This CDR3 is CASSEETNTEAFF. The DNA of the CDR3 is TGTGCCAGCAGTGAAGAAACGAACACTGAAGCTTTCTTT. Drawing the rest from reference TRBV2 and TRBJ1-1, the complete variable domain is EPEVTQTPSHQVTQMGQEVILRCVPISNHLYFYWYRQILGQKVEFLVSFYNNEISEKSEIFDDQFSVERPDGSNFTLKIRSTKLEDSAMYFCASSEETNTEAFFGQGTRLTVV.

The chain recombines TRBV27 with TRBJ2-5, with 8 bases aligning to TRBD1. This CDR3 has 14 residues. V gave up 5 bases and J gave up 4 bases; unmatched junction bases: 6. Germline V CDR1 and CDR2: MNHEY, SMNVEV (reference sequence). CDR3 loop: CASSADRGRETQYF. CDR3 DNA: TGTGCCAGCAGTGCCGACAGGGGACGAGAGACCCAGTACTTC.

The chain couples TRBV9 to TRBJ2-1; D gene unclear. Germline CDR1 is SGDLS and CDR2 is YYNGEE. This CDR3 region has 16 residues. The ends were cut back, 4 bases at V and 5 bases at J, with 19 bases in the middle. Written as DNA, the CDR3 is TGTGCCAGCAGCCCCGACCCCCGCGGACCAGACAATGAGCAGTTCTTC. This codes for CASSPDPRGPDNEQFF.